This is a list of T cell receptor beta chains from one sample in a study of T cells in tuberculosis. Profiled with immunoSEQ multiplex PCR; TCRdb holds only in-frame clones, not every one. The sample contains roughly 34,000 clones, 97% of which appear only once. The sequenced sample was PBMCs. These TCRs come from a donor under 30 with latent tuberculosis or without tuberculosis infection. CDR3s include the opening cysteine and the closing phenylalanine or tryptophan. The D gene is left open where the match is weak. Size is stated for part of the rows, as once, few or many counts, or as a class when the clone is expanded.

CDR3 DNA: TGTGCCAGCAGCCCCCGGGAGGGAGGTCGGCAAGAGACCCAGTACTTC
CDR3 protein: CASSPREGGRQETQYF
V gene: TRBV9
clone size: -
D gene: TRBD2
J gene: TRBJ2-5

CDR3 DNA: TGTGCCAGCAGTGACCTACCGGGGGTAAGGCTGTTTTTT
CDR3 protein: CASSDLPGVRLFF
V gene: TRBV6-1
clone size: -
D gene: -
J gene: TRBJ1-4

CDR3 DNA: TGTGCCACCAGCAGAGAATACAGGGGACCCTACGAGCAGTACTTC
CDR3 protein: CATSREYRGPYEQYF
V gene: TRBV15
clone size: -
D gene: TRBD1
J gene: TRBJ2-7

CDR3 DNA: TGTGCCAGCAGCCCCCGACTGGCGGACAGGAGGTTCTACGAGCAGTACTTC
CDR3 protein: CASSPRLADRRFYEQYF
V gene: TRBV11-2
clone size: -
D gene: TRBD1
J gene: TRBJ2-7

CDR3 DNA: TGCAGCGTGTATTCCCCCAGGGAAAATGAAAAACTGTTTTTT
CDR3 protein: CSVYSPRENEKLFF
V gene: TRBV29-1
clone size: -
D gene: -
J gene: TRBJ1-4

CDR3 DNA: TGTGCCAGCAGTGCCTCGACGGGAATTCTTGCAGATACGCAGTATTTT
CDR3 protein: CASSASTGILADTQYF
V gene: TRBV27
clone size: -
D gene: -
J gene: TRBJ2-3

CDR3 DNA: TGCGCCAGCAGCGGGGGGGCCCATAATGAAAAACTGTTTTTT
CDR3 protein: CASSGGAHNEKLFF
V gene: TRBV5-1
clone size: -
D gene: -
J gene: TRBJ1-4

CDR3 DNA: TGTGCCAGTAGGGACAGGGGAACTGGGGCCAACGTCCTGACTTTC
CDR3 protein: CASRDRGTGANVLTF
V gene: TRBV19
clone size: once
D gene: TRBD1
J gene: TRBJ2-6

CDR3 DNA: TGTGCCAGCAGCTTGGGGTCACTGAACACCGGGGAGCTGTTTTTT
CDR3 protein: CASSLGSLNTGELFF
V gene: TRBV5-6
clone size: -
D gene: -
J gene: TRBJ2-2

CDR3 DNA: TGTGCCATCAGTATGGACAGGGCGGAGACCCAGTACTTC
CDR3 protein: CAISMDRAETQYF
V gene: TRBV10-3
clone size: -
D gene: TRBD1
J gene: TRBJ2-5

CDR3 DNA: TGCGCCAGCAGCCAAGTCCTAAACCATGAGCAGTTCTTC
CDR3 protein: CASSQVLNHEQFF
V gene: TRBV4-1
clone size: -
D gene: -
J gene: TRBJ2-1

CDR3 DNA: TGTGCCAGCAGCGTGCAGGGGGCCAACACCGGGGAGCTGTTTTTT
CDR3 protein: CASSVQGANTGELFF
V gene: TRBV7-8
clone size: -
D gene: TRBD1
J gene: TRBJ2-2

CDR3 DNA: TGTGCCAGCTCATCGAACAGGGGGCGCGGAACCGGGGAGCTGTTTTTT
CDR3 protein: CASSSNRGRGTGELFF
V gene: TRBV18
clone size: -
D gene: TRBD1
J gene: TRBJ2-2

CDR3 DNA: TGCGCCAGCAGCTTGGCTGGGGGCTTGCCCTACGAGCAGTACTTC
CDR3 protein: CASSLAGGLPYEQYF
V gene: TRBV5-1
clone size: -
D gene: -
J gene: TRBJ2-7

CDR3 DNA: TGTGCCAGTAGTATAGATCTCAGGGATTACTATGGCTACACCTTC
CDR3 protein: CASSIDLRDYYGYTF
V gene: TRBV19
clone size: -
D gene: -
J gene: TRBJ1-2

CDR3 DNA: TGTGCCAGCAGTGAAGGGACTAGCCCCCGAAATGAGCAGTTCTTC
CDR3 protein: CASSEGTSPRNEQFF
V gene: TRBV6-1
clone size: -
D gene: TRBD2
J gene: TRBJ2-1

CDR3 DNA: TGTGCCAGCAGCAAACAGGGAGTGGGTCAGCCCCAGCATTTT
CDR3 protein: CASSKQGVGQPQHF
V gene: TRBV6-5
clone size: -
D gene: -
J gene: TRBJ1-5

CDR3 DNA: TGTGCCATCAGTGAGCAGGGTACTGAAGCTTTCTTT
CDR3 protein: CAISEQGTEAFF
V gene: TRBV10-3
clone size: -
D gene: -
J gene: TRBJ1-1

CDR3 DNA: TGCGCCAGCAGCTTGTCTGGGGGCGCTCAGGAGACCCAGTACTTC
CDR3 protein: CASSLSGGAQETQYF
V gene: TRBV5-1
clone size: -
D gene: -
J gene: TRBJ2-5

CDR3 DNA: TGTGCCAGCAAAGGGGAAAATAACTATGGCTACACCTTC
CDR3 protein: CASKGENNYGYTF
V gene: TRBV6-5
clone size: -
D gene: -
J gene: TRBJ1-2

CDR3 DNA: TGTGCCAGCAGCCCTGGGACAGGGCTTGGGGAGACCCAGTACTTC
CDR3 protein: CASSPGTGLGETQYF
V gene: TRBV7-3
clone size: -
D gene: TRBD1
J gene: TRBJ2-5

CDR3 DNA: TGCGCCAGCAGCTCCAGGACAGGGAACTACGAGCAGTACTTC
CDR3 protein: CASSSRTGNYEQYF
V gene: TRBV5-1
clone size: -
D gene: TRBD1
J gene: TRBJ2-7

CDR3 DNA: TGTGCCAGCAGGGAACAGGGGAATAAAGCTGGCTACACCTTC
CDR3 protein: CASREQGNKAGYTF
V gene: TRBV6-5
clone size: -
D gene: TRBD1
J gene: TRBJ1-2

CDR3 DNA: TGCGCCAGCAGCCCGGACGGGAGCCCCTATGGCTACACCTTC
CDR3 protein: CASSPDGSPYGYTF
V gene: TRBV5-1
clone size: -
D gene: -
J gene: TRBJ1-2

CDR3 DNA: TGTGCCAGTAGTTTGGGACAGAGGAATGAAAAACTGTTTTTT
CDR3 protein: CASSLGQRNEKLFF
V gene: TRBV19
clone size: -
D gene: TRBD1
J gene: TRBJ1-4

CDR3 DNA: TGTGCCAGCAGAGCAACCGGGACTAGCGGGGGGAGCACAGATACGCAGTATTTT
CDR3 protein: CASRATGTSGGSTDTQYF
V gene: TRBV27
clone size: -
D gene: TRBD2
J gene: TRBJ2-3

CDR3 DNA: TGTGCCAGTGGGGGACAGGGGTTGGTAAATCAGCCCCAGCATTTT
CDR3 protein: CASGGQGLVNQPQHF
V gene: TRBV19
clone size: once
D gene: TRBD1
J gene: TRBJ1-5

CDR3 DNA: TGTGCCAGCAGTGTCGGGACAGCTTCCTACGAGCAGTACTTC
CDR3 protein: CASSVGTASYEQYF
V gene: TRBV27
clone size: -
D gene: TRBD1
J gene: TRBJ2-7

CDR3 DNA: TGCAGCGTTGAAGAGTGGGCGAGACTAAGTAATGAGCAGTTCTTC
CDR3 protein: CSVEEWARLSNEQFF
V gene: TRBV29-1
clone size: -
D gene: -
J gene: TRBJ2-1

CDR3 DNA: TGTGCCATCAGTGAGAACAGTCTCGAGCAGTTCTTC
CDR3 protein: CAISENSLEQFF
V gene: TRBV10-3
clone size: -
D gene: -
J gene: TRBJ2-1

CDR3 DNA: TGCGCCAGCAGCCCCACTAGCGGGGGGCCCTACGAGCAGTACTTC
CDR3 protein: CASSPTSGGPYEQYF
V gene: TRBV4-1
clone size: -
D gene: TRBD2
J gene: TRBJ2-7

CDR3 DNA: TGTGCCAGCAAGGGGGACAGGGGGCTTGTTTGGACCCAAGAGACCCAGTACTTC
CDR3 protein: CASKGDRGLVWTQETQYF
V gene: TRBV2
clone size: -
D gene: TRBD1
J gene: TRBJ2-5

CDR3 DNA: TGTGCCAGCAGCTTATGGGACAGGGACACCGGGGAGCTGTTTTTT
CDR3 protein: CASSLWDRDTGELFF
V gene: TRBV7-8
clone size: -
D gene: TRBD1
J gene: TRBJ2-2

CDR3 DNA: TGTGCCAGCAGCTTAGACCCCAGGGGAGAAAACACCATATATTTT
CDR3 protein: CASSLDPRGENTIYF
V gene: TRBV7-9
clone size: -
D gene: -
J gene: TRBJ1-3

CDR3 DNA: TGTGCCAGCAGCTTAACCGGCGGGGCGCACAATGAGCAGTTCTTC
CDR3 protein: CASSLTGGAHNEQFF
V gene: TRBV7-3
clone size: -
D gene: -
J gene: TRBJ2-1

CDR3 DNA: TGTGCCAGCAGCTTTTTTGTACAGGGGGCCTCCTACGAGCAGTACTTC
CDR3 protein: CASSFFVQGASYEQYF
V gene: TRBV5-6
clone size: -
D gene: TRBD1
J gene: TRBJ2-7

CDR3 DNA: TGTGCCAGCAGCCAGACGGCTAGCGCCTCGCGGCACGGGGAGCTGTTTTTT
CDR3 protein: CASSQTASASRHGELFF
V gene: TRBV11-3
clone size: -
D gene: -
J gene: TRBJ2-2

CDR3 DNA: TGCGCCAGCAGCCAAGAACTAGCGGCCTCCTACGAGCAGTACTTC
CDR3 protein: CASSQELAASYEQYF
V gene: TRBV4-1
clone size: -
D gene: TRBD2
J gene: TRBJ2-7